The TCR beta chain described here comes from a study of T cell responses to AZD1222 COVID-19 vaccine. Study-wide results and caveats: Epitopes outside B.1.351 and B.1.1.7 mutated regions reportedly drew nearly half of spike TCRs.

Looked up from germline, CDR1 is LGHNA and CDR2 is YSLEER. CDR3 length: 16 residues. V was shortened by 1 base and J by 2 bases, with 12 bases between the two germline ends. Assay: immunoSEQ multiplex PCR; the TCRdb copy retains only in-frame clones and omits some. The table records over 55,000 clones, 84% of them present only once. A remark on this clone: Its matching antigen is unknown.

The receptor comes from an adult in good health. V and J are TRBV4-3 and TRBJ2-1; D gene ambiguous. This specimen consisted of peripheral blood, obtained on day 0 of AZD1222 vaccination. In nucleotides, the CDR3 is TGCGCCAGCAGCCAAGGGTCGTGGCAAGCCTACAATGAGCAGTTCTTC. Its translation: CASSQGSWQAYNEQFF.